Listed here are 5 T cell receptor beta chains from one sample, sequenced in a study of metastatic and nonmetastatic thyroid tumors (dated by TCRdb to the early 2020s). No patient had received any treatment before thyroid surgery. The method behind the library was PCR. For sequencing, an Illumina HiSeq 4000 was employed. TCRdb trimmed public reads at Q25 via fastp, called clones via MiXCR and kept in-frame beta chains. This sample comprises more than 20,000 clones, over 9.5% of them detected only once. The ten largest clones capture approximately 25% of the sample. Sample: blood. The receptors stem from a female donor with papillary thyroid cancer or a benign thyroid nodule (not recorded which). Some clones in this sample may be carry-over from other donors' samples.

V and J are TRBV11-1 and TRBJ2-3, with 7 nucleotides matching TRBD2. The CDR3 sequence is 16 residues long. Germline CDR1 SGHAT, CDR2 FQDESV (reference sequence). J lost 2 bases, V lost 5 bases, and 10 bases had no gene match. DNA of the CDR3: TGTGCCAGCAGCCTCGCGCTAGCGGACGCCACAGATACGCAGTATTTT. It yields the protein CASSLALADATDTQYF. Drawing the rest from reference TRBV11-1 and TRBJ2-3, the complete variable domain is EAEVAQSPRYKITEKSQAVAFWCDPISGHATLYWYRQILGQGPELLVQFQDESVVDDSQLPKDRFSAERLKGVDSTLKIQPAELGDSAMYLCASSLALADATDTQYFGPGTRLTVL.

The table lists this clone with many counts. The V and J genes are TRBV5-1 and TRBJ2-2; 7 nucleotides align to TRBD2. CDR1 SGHRS and CDR2 YFSETQ come from the germline V gene. With V trimmed by 4 bases and J by 2 bases, 2 bases remained unmatched. The CDR3 spans 14 residues. CDR3: CASSAGDNTGELFF. DNA of the CDR3: TGCGCCAGCAGCGCGGGGGATAACACCGGGGAGCTGTTTTTT.

This clone has at least ten counts. The genes are TRBV2 and TRBJ1-1; D gene uncertain. V was shortened by 6 bases and J by 9 bases, with 20 bases between the two germline ends. The CDR3 extends over 14 amino acids. Germline assignment: CDR1 SNHLY and CDR2 FYNNEI. The CDR3 protein is CASRASDIGQKAFF. CDR3 bases: TGTGCCAGCAGGGCCTCTGACATAGGGCAGAAAGCTTTCTTT.

This clone was recorded at least ten times. The chain recombines TRBV2 with TRBJ2-7, with D possibly being TRBD1 or TRBD2 (6 bases each). CDR3 length equals 13 residues. Deletions cut 8 bases from V and 6 bases from J, with 17 bases between. Germline V gene data show CDR1 as SNHLY and CDR2 as FYNNEI. CDR3 coding DNA: TGTGCCAGCGGGGGGCAAAGGGATGGCGAGCAGTACTTC. Protein sequence: CASGGQRDGEQYF.

This clone has at least ten counts. The chain is built from TRBV30 and TRBJ1-1, with a tentative D call TRBD1 (6 bases). CDR3 size: 12 residues. V was clipped by 4 bases and J by 4 bases, with 10 bases between them. Germline values: CDR1 GTSNPN, CDR2 SVGIG (reference sequence). The CDR3 region has the DNA TGTGCCTGGACAACAGGGATCACTGAAGCTTTCTTT. Translating gives CAWTTGITEAFF.